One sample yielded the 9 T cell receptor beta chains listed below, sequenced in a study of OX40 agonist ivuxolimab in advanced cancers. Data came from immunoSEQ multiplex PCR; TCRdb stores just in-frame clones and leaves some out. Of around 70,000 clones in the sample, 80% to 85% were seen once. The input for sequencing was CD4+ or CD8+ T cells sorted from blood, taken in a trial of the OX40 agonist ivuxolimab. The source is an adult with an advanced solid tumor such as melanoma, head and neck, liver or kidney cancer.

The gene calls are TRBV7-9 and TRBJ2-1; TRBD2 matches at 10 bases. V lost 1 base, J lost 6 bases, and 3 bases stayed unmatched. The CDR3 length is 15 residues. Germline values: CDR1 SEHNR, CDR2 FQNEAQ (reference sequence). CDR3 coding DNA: TGTGCCAGCAGCTTAGTACTAGCGGGAAGCAATGAGCAGTTCTTC. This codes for CASSLVLAGSNEQFF.

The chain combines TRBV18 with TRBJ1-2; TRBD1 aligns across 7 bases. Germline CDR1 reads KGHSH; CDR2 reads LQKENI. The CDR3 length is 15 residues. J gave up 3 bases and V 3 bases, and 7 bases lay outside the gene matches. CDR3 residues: CASSPQTGYDYGYTF. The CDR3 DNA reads TGTGCCAGCTCACCTCAGACAGGGTACGACTATGGCTACACCTTC. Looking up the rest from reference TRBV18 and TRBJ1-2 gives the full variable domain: NAGVMQNPRHLVRRRGQEARLRCSPMKGHSHVYWYRQLPEEGLKFMVYLQKENIIDESGMPKERFSAEFPKEGPSILRIQQVVRGDSAAYFCASSPQTGYDYGYTFGSGTRLTVV.

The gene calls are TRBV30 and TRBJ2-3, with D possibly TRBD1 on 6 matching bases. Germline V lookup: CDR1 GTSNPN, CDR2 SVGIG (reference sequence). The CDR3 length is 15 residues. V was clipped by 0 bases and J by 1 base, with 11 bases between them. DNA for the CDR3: TGTGCCTGGAGTGTACAGGGCCAGGGCACAGATACGCAGTATTTT. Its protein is CAWSVQGQGTDTQYF.

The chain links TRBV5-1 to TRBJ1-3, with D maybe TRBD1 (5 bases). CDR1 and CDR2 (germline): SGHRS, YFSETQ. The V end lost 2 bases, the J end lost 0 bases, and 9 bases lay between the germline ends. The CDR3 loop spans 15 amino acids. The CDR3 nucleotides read TGCGCCAGCAGCTTTGTGGGACTCTCTGGAAACACCATATATTTT. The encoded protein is CASSFVGLSGNTIYF.

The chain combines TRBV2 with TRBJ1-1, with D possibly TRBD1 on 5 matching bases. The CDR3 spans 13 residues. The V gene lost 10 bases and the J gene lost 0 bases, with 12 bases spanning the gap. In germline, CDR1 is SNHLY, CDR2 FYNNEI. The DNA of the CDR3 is TGTGCCACCGCGGGGGACCTGAACACTGAAGCTTTCTTT. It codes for CATAGDLNTEAFF. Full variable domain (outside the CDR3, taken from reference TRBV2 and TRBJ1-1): EPEVTQTPSHQVTQMGQEVILRCVPISNHLYFYWYRQILGQKVEFLVSFYNNEISEKSEIFDDQFSVERPDGSNFTLKIRSTKLEDSAMYFCATAGDLNTEAFFGQGTRLTVV.

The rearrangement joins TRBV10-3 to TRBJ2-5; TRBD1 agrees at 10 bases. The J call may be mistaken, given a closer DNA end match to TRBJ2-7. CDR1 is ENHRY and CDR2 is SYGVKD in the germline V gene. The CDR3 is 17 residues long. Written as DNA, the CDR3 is TGTGCCATCAGTGACCCGGGACAGGGGCCCACCTCCTACGAGCAGTACTTC. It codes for CAISDPGQGPTSYEQYF.

DNA for the CDR3: TGTGCCAGCAGCTTAGGTCAATACAATGAGCAGTTCTTC. Translated: CASSLGQYNEQFF. This chain connects TRBV7-6 to TRBJ2-1, with D unresolved. V dropped 1 base and J dropped 4 bases, with 5 bases sitting between them. The germline V gene encodes CDR1 SGHVS and CDR2 FNYEAQ. This CDR3 region has 13 residues.

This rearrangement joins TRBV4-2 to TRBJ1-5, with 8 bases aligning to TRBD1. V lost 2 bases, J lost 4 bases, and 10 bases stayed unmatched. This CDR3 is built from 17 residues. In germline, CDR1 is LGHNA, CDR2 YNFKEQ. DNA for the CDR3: TGTGCCAGCAGCCAAACCTACGGACAGGGCCGTAATCAGCCCCAGCATTTT. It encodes CASSQTYGQGRNQPQHF.

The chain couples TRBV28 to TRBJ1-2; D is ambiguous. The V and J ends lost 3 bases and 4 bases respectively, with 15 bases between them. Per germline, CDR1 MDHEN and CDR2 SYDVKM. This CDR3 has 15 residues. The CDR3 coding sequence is TGTGCCAGCAGTTTTCGAGGACCCGTGACCTATGGCTACACCTTC. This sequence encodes CASSFRGPVTYGYTF.